This T cell receptor (beta chain) comes out of a study of shared clonotypes between healthy human individuals. Here immunoSEQ multiplex PCR was the method, and the copy in TCRdb shows in-frame clones only, minus some. The repertoire holds 650,000 to 750,000 clones, with 60% to 80% as singletons. Material: memory CD4+ T cells sorted from blood. Subset here: CD45RA-negative fraction. This TCR derives from a woman in her 30s in good health.

CDR3 amino acids: CASSPSRLGGYEQYF. CDR3 DNA sequence: TGTGCCAGCTCACCATCGCGACTAGGTGGTTACGAGCAGTACTTC. J is TRBJ2-7 and V is TRBV18, with D possibly matching TRBD2 (6 bases). CDR3 length equals 15 residues. Per the germline V gene, CDR1 is KGHSH and CDR2 is LQKENI. Trimming removed 2 bases at V and 4 bases at J, with 15 bases between.